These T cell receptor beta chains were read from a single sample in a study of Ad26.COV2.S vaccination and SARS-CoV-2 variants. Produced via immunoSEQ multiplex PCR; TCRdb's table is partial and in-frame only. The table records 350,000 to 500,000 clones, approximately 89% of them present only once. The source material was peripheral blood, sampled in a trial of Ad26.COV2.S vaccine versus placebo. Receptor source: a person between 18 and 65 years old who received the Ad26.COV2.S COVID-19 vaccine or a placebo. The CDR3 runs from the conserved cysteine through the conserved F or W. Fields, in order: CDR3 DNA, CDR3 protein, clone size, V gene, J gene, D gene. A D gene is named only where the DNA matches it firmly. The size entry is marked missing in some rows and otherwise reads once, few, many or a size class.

CDR3nt: TGTGCCAGCAGCAACCGGGACAGGGGGCTGGAGGGCTACACCTTC; CDR3aa: CASSNRDRGLEGYTF; abundance: NA; v_gene: TRBV5-4; j_gene: TRBJ1-2; d_gene: TRBD1
CDR3nt: TGTGCCAGCAGCTTCAGGATGGGGACTACCTATGGCTACACCTTC; CDR3aa: CASSFRMGTTYGYTF; abundance: NA; v_gene: TRBV7-2; j_gene: TRBJ1-2; d_gene: NA
CDR3nt: TGTGCCAGCAGCTACCTCTGGGGGACCGGGGAGCTGTTTTTT; CDR3aa: CASSYLWGTGELFF; abundance: NA; v_gene: TRBV3-1/TRBV3-2; j_gene: TRBJ2-2; d_gene: NA
CDR3nt: TGTGCCAGCAGCCCTTGTATTCTCCAAGAGACCCAGTACTTC; CDR3aa: CASSPCILQETQYF; abundance: NA; v_gene: TRBV21-1; j_gene: TRBJ2-5; d_gene: NA
CDR3nt: TGTGCCAGCAGCTTAACCGGGGGCGCAGATACGCAGTATTTT; CDR3aa: CASSLTGGADTQYF; abundance: NA; v_gene: TRBV7-2; j_gene: TRBJ2-3; d_gene: NA
CDR3nt: TGTGCCAGCAGCGTAGTCGTCGGGACTAGCGTCGGGGAGCTGTTTTTT; CDR3aa: CASSVVVGTSVGELFF; abundance: once; v_gene: TRBV9; j_gene: TRBJ2-2; d_gene: TRBD2
CDR3nt: TGTGCCCGCGGGGCCGGGATTCAGCCCCAGCATTTT; CDR3aa: CARGAGIQPQHF; abundance: few; v_gene: TRBV6-4; j_gene: TRBJ1-5; d_gene: NA
CDR3nt: TGCAGTGCTAGTGTAAATTGGGCCTCATACGAGCAGTACTTC; CDR3aa: CSASVNWASYEQYF; abundance: NA; v_gene: TRBV20-1; j_gene: TRBJ2-7; d_gene: NA
CDR3nt: TGTGCCTGGAGCGAATGGGTCGGTTTTGAAAAACTGTTTTTT; CDR3aa: CAWSEWVGFEKLFF; abundance: NA; v_gene: TRBV30; j_gene: TRBJ1-4; d_gene: NA
CDR3nt: TGTGCCAGCCTAGGGAGCACAGATACGCAGTATTTT; CDR3aa: CASLGSTDTQYF; abundance: NA; v_gene: TRBV12-3/TRBV12-4; j_gene: TRBJ2-3; d_gene: NA
CDR3nt: TGTGCCAGCTCACCTCTACACGCTTTGGACACTGAAGCTTTCTTT; CDR3aa: CASSPLHALDTEAFF; abundance: NA; v_gene: TRBV18; j_gene: TRBJ1-1; d_gene: NA
CDR3nt: TGTGCCAGCAGCCAACCGGGGGCGGGCTATGGCTACACCTTC; CDR3aa: CASSQPGAGYGYTF; abundance: NA; v_gene: TRBV4-2; j_gene: TRBJ1-2; d_gene: NA
CDR3nt: TGTGCCAGCAGTGGAATAACAGGGGTTCCTGGGGCCAACGTCCTGACTTTC; CDR3aa: CASSGITGVPGANVLTF; abundance: NA; v_gene: TRBV25-1; j_gene: TRBJ2-6; d_gene: TRBD1
CDR3nt: TGTGCCAGTAGTATGGGAGCGTTCACAGATACGCAGTATTTT; CDR3aa: CASSMGAFTDTQYF; abundance: NA; v_gene: TRBV19; j_gene: TRBJ2-3; d_gene: NA
CDR3nt: TGCGCCAGCAGCCAAGATGGTTCCAGCTACAATGAGCAGTTCTTC; CDR3aa: CASSQDGSSYNEQFF; abundance: NA; v_gene: TRBV4-3; j_gene: TRBJ2-1; d_gene: NA
CDR3nt: TGCAGCCCCCGAGGACTAGCGGATGGCACAGATACGCAGTATTTT; CDR3aa: CSPRGLADGTDTQYF; abundance: once; v_gene: TRBV29-1; j_gene: TRBJ2-3; d_gene: TRBD2
CDR3nt: TGTGCCAGCTCACCCAACCTCCAATATGAGCAGTTCTTC; CDR3aa: CASSPNLQYEQFF; abundance: NA; v_gene: TRBV18; j_gene: TRBJ2-1; d_gene: NA
CDR3nt: TGTGCCAGTAGTTTCCGGGACAAACCCTATGAAGCTTTCTTT; CDR3aa: CASSFRDKPYEAFF; abundance: NA; v_gene: TRBV19; j_gene: TRBJ1-1; d_gene: NA
CDR3nt: TGTGCCAGTAGTATAATTCGGGGGGATCAAGAGACCCAGTACTTC; CDR3aa: CASSIIRGDQETQYF; abundance: NA; v_gene: TRBV19; j_gene: TRBJ2-5; d_gene: TRBD2
CDR3nt: TGTGCCAGCAGCTCGGGACTAGCGGGAGGGGGAAGCTCCTACAATGAGCAGTTCTTC; CDR3aa: CASSSGLAGGGSSYNEQFF; abundance: NA; v_gene: TRBV5-4; j_gene: TRBJ2-1; d_gene: TRBD2
CDR3nt: TGTGCCAGCAGCTTAGATTTAGAGGGGTACACCTTC; CDR3aa: CASSLDLEGYTF; abundance: NA; v_gene: TRBV7-9; j_gene: TRBJ1-2; d_gene: NA
CDR3nt: TGTGCCAGCAGCCTCCTCAACGGACCCTCTGAAGATCAGCCCCAGCATTTT; CDR3aa: CASSLLNGPSEDQPQHF; abundance: NA; v_gene: TRBV7-9; j_gene: TRBJ1-5; d_gene: NA
CDR3nt: TGTGCCAGCAGTTATGCACAGGGCTCCTACGAGCAGTACTTC; CDR3aa: CASSYAQGSYEQYF; abundance: NA; v_gene: TRBV6-2/TRBV6-3; j_gene: TRBJ2-7; d_gene: NA
CDR3nt: TGTGCCAGCAGCTCGACAGGTAGCAATCAGCCCCAGCATTTT; CDR3aa: CASSSTGSNQPQHF; abundance: NA; v_gene: TRBV28; j_gene: TRBJ1-5; d_gene: NA
CDR3nt: TGTGCCAGCAGCCCCCCGAGCGGGACGAACACTGAAGCTTTCTTT; CDR3aa: CASSPPSGTNTEAFF; abundance: NA; v_gene: TRBV7-8; j_gene: TRBJ1-1; d_gene: NA
CDR3nt: TGTGCCAGCAGCTACGCCGGACAGGGGGGTGAAAAACTGTTTTTT; CDR3aa: CASSYAGQGGEKLFF; abundance: NA; v_gene: TRBV11-1; j_gene: TRBJ1-4; d_gene: TRBD1
CDR3nt: TGTGCCAGCTCACCAGGGGTGGCAGATACGCAGTATTTT; CDR3aa: CASSPGVADTQYF; abundance: NA; v_gene: TRBV18; j_gene: TRBJ2-3; d_gene: NA
CDR3nt: TGCGCCAGCAGCCAATGGAAGGGGGGCACAGATACGCAGTATTTT; CDR3aa: CASSQWKGGTDTQYF; abundance: NA; v_gene: TRBV4-3; j_gene: TRBJ2-3; d_gene: NA
CDR3nt: TGTGCCAGCAGCTGGGGAGGACAGGGAACTGAAGCTTTCTTT; CDR3aa: CASSWGGQGTEAFF; abundance: NA; v_gene: TRBV11-3; j_gene: TRBJ1-1; d_gene: TRBD1
CDR3nt: TGCGCCAGCAGCCAATACTACAGCCAGAGCTCTGGAAACACCATATATTTT; CDR3aa: CASSQYYSQSSGNTIYF; abundance: NA; v_gene: TRBV4-1; j_gene: TRBJ1-3; d_gene: NA
CDR3nt: TGCGCCAGCAGCTTGCAGGGAGATGGCTACACCTTC; CDR3aa: CASSLQGDGYTF; abundance: NA; v_gene: TRBV5-1; j_gene: TRBJ1-2; d_gene: NA
CDR3nt: TGTGCCAGCAGCCCAAGCCCTCAGGGACCTGAAGCTTTCTTT; CDR3aa: CASSPSPQGPEAFF; abundance: once; v_gene: TRBV11-3; j_gene: TRBJ1-1; d_gene: NA
CDR3nt: TGTGCCAGCAGCCCCAAGGGGTTTCCCTACGAGCAGTACTTC; CDR3aa: CASSPKGFPYEQYF; abundance: once; v_gene: TRBV11-1; j_gene: TRBJ2-7; d_gene: NA
CDR3nt: TGTGCCAGTAGTAGCAGGGGGAACACCGGGGAGCTGTTTTTT; CDR3aa: CASSSRGNTGELFF; abundance: once; v_gene: TRBV19; j_gene: TRBJ2-2; d_gene: NA
CDR3nt: TGTGCCAGCAGCCAACTGTCCTCTGGGGCCAACGTCCTGACTTTC; CDR3aa: CASSQLSSGANVLTF; abundance: NA; v_gene: TRBV3-1/TRBV3-2; j_gene: TRBJ2-6; d_gene: NA
CDR3nt: TGTGCCAGCTCACCTGACCGGGGGCTAAGCACAGATACGCAGTATTTT; CDR3aa: CASSPDRGLSTDTQYF; abundance: NA; v_gene: TRBV18; j_gene: TRBJ2-3; d_gene: NA
CDR3nt: TGCGCCAGCAGCTCGAGCGGGGATAGCACAGATACGCAGTATTTT; CDR3aa: CASSSSGDSTDTQYF; abundance: NA; v_gene: TRBV5-1; j_gene: TRBJ2-3; d_gene: TRBD2
CDR3nt: TGCAGTGCTAGTGATGCAGGGAGGGGCAGTGAAGCTTTCTTT; CDR3aa: CSASDAGRGSEAFF; abundance: NA; v_gene: TRBV20-1; j_gene: TRBJ1-1; d_gene: NA
CDR3nt: TGTGCCAGCAGCTTACTGCTGGGCATGAGGTCACCCCTCCACTTT; CDR3aa: CASSLLLGMRSPLHF; abundance: NA; v_gene: TRBV7-2; j_gene: TRBJ1-6; d_gene: NA
CDR3nt: TGCGCCAGCAGCTTGGACCGAGCGGGGACCACCTACGAGCAGTACTTC; CDR3aa: CASSLDRAGTTYEQYF; abundance: NA; v_gene: TRBV5-1; j_gene: TRBJ2-7; d_gene: TRBD2
CDR3nt: TGTGCCACCAGCAGAACCCCCGGACAGCTCGAAAAACTGTTTTTT; CDR3aa: CATSRTPGQLEKLFF; abundance: NA; v_gene: TRBV15; j_gene: TRBJ1-4; d_gene: NA
CDR3nt: TGTGCCAGCAGCTCGACGGGGGACTATGGCTACACCTTC; CDR3aa: CASSSTGDYGYTF; abundance: NA; v_gene: TRBV2; j_gene: TRBJ1-2; d_gene: NA
CDR3nt: TGTGCCAGCAGCTTGGGGGCACATAGCAATCAGCCCCAGCATTTT; CDR3aa: CASSLGAHSNQPQHF; abundance: NA; v_gene: TRBV5-8; j_gene: TRBJ1-5; d_gene: NA
CDR3nt: TGTGCCAGCAGACCTGGACAGGGCTGGGGTCAGCCCCAGCATTTT; CDR3aa: CASRPGQGWGQPQHF; abundance: once; v_gene: TRBV5-8; j_gene: TRBJ1-5; d_gene: TRBD1
CDR3nt: TGTGCCAGCAGTTACGACGGGAGTTTTACTGAAGCTTTCTTT; CDR3aa: CASSYDGSFTEAFF; abundance: NA; v_gene: TRBV6-5; j_gene: TRBJ1-1; d_gene: NA
CDR3nt: TGTGCCAGCAGTTATATCCCAGGAAAGTGGGGCACGGTGAGGAATGAGCAGTTCTTC; CDR3aa: CASSYIPGKWGTVRNEQFF; abundance: NA; v_gene: TRBV6-2/TRBV6-3; j_gene: TRBJ2-1; d_gene: NA
CDR3nt: TGTGCCAGCAGCTTGGCAGCGCCCGGGGGCGCCCAAAACATTCAGTACTTC; CDR3aa: CASSLAAPGGAQNIQYF; abundance: NA; v_gene: TRBV5-6; j_gene: TRBJ2-4; d_gene: NA
CDR3nt: TGTGCCAGCACTTACGTCGGGTTGACTGAAGCTTTCTTT; CDR3aa: CASTYVGLTEAFF; abundance: NA; v_gene: TRBV6-2/TRBV6-3; j_gene: TRBJ1-1; d_gene: NA
CDR3nt: TGTGCCAGCAGTGAACCAGGGCTGGGTGAAAAACTGTTTTTT; CDR3aa: CASSEPGLGEKLFF; abundance: NA; v_gene: TRBV6-1; j_gene: TRBJ1-4; d_gene: NA
CDR3nt: TGCGCCAGCAGCCAAGATCAGGGTTCGACTAATGAAAAACTGTTTTTT; CDR3aa: CASSQDQGSTNEKLFF; abundance: NA; v_gene: TRBV4-1; j_gene: TRBJ1-4; d_gene: NA
CDR3nt: TGCGCCAGCAGCCAACAACAGGGCCCTGAAGCTTTCTTT; CDR3aa: CASSQQQGPEAFF; abundance: NA; v_gene: TRBV4-1; j_gene: TRBJ1-1; d_gene: NA
CDR3nt: TGCGCCAGCAGCTTGGCCCCGGGTGCTAATGAAAAACTGTTTTTT; CDR3aa: CASSLAPGANEKLFF; abundance: NA; v_gene: TRBV5-1; j_gene: TRBJ1-4; d_gene: NA
CDR3nt: TGTGCCAGCAGTGAATTGTGGGGGAGGGAAGCTTTCTTT; CDR3aa: CASSELWGREAFF; abundance: NA; v_gene: TRBV6-1; j_gene: TRBJ1-1; d_gene: NA
CDR3nt: TGCGCCAGCACGGGGATACGGGGAGATACGCAGTATTTT; CDR3aa: CASTGIRGDTQYF; abundance: few; v_gene: TRBV5-1; j_gene: TRBJ2-3; d_gene: NA